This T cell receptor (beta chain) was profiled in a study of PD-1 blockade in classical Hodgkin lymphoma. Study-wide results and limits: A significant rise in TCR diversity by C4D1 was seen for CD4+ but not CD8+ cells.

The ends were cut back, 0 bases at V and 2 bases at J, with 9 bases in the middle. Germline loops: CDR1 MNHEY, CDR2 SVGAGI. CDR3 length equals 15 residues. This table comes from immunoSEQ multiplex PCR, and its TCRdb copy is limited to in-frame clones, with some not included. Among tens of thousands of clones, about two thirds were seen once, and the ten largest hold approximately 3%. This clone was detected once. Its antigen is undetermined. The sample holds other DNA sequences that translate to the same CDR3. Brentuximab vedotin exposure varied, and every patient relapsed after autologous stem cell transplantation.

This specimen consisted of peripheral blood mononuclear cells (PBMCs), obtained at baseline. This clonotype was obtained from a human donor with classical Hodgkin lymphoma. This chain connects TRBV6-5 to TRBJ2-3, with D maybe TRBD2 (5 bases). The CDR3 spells CASSYSTGYTDTQYF. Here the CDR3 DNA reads TGTGCCAGCAGTTACTCGACGGGATACACAGATACGCAGTATTTT.